Presented here are 6 T cell receptor beta chains from one specimen sequenced in a study of identical twins. Using its own MiXCR run on the 5' RACE reads, TCRdb lists one record per CDR3 protein. The data show 200,000 to 250,000 distinct CDR3 sequences, about 10% seen once. Sequencing used memory T cells sorted from blood. The source is a man aged 45-65 years in good health.

The chain couples TRBV20-1 to TRBJ1-5, with 11 bases matching TRBD1. V lost 7 bases to trimming and J lost 3 bases; unmatched junction nucleotides: 14. The CDR3 spans 17 residues. Germline V gene sequence: CDR1 DFQATT, CDR2 SNEGSKA (reference sequence). The CDR3 reads CSVGGTGGRGDNQPQHF. In DNA, the CDR3 is TGCAGTGTCGGAGGGACAGGGGGGCGAGGAGACAATCAGCCCCAGCATTTT.

Many counts were recorded for this clonotype. The chain has TRBV6-2 or TRBV6-3 and TRBJ2-1, with D unresolved. The CDR3 sequence is 13 residues long. Looked up from germline, CDR1 is MNHEY and CDR2 is SVGEGT. V was cut by 5 bases and J by 6 bases, with 11 bases left in between. As DNA, the CDR3 is TGTGCCAGCAGTAACAGACGGTCCAATGAGCAGTTCTTC. As protein: CASSNRRSNEQFF.

This clonotype occurred many times. The gene calls are TRBV12-3 or TRBV12-4 and TRBJ2-7; no firm D call. Trimming pared 0 bases from V and 1 base from J, leaving 7 bases between. The CDR3 length is 14 residues. The CDR3 DNA sequence: TGTGCCAGCAGTTTAGCTGAGAAATCCTACGAGCAGTACTTC. As protein: CASSLAEKSYEQYF.

This clonotype appeared a few times. The chain couples TRBV5-1 to TRBJ2-3, with 8 bases that match TRBD2. Trimming took 4 bases from V and 6 from J; bases not matched to a gene: 4. The germline CDR1 and CDR2 sequences are SGHRS and YFSETQ. This CDR3 has 13 residues. The CDR3 spells CASSREGFDTQYF. CDR3 bases: TGCGCCAGCAGCCGGGAGGGGTTTGATACGCAGTATTTT.

Remarks on this clonotype: This may be a read error: a much more frequent sequence differs by one nucleotide. No conserved phenylalanine or tryptophan ends this CDR3, so it is likely a read error. The chain uses TRBV20-1 and TRBJ2-7; 11 nucleotides match TRBD1. V was pared by 4 bases and J by 6 bases, with 5 bases of the junction left unmatched. The CDR3 totals 13 residues. The germline gives CDR1 DFQATT, CDR2 SNEGSKA (reference sequence). CDR3 DNA sequence: TGCAGTGCTATCCGGGACAGGGGGTCCGAGCAGTACTGC. Encoded protein: CSAIRDRGSEQYC.

The V call is TRBV20-1, the J call TRBJ1-2; possibly TRBD1 for D (5 bases). Trimming cost V 0 bases and J 3 bases, with 8 bases left between them. CDR1 is DFQATT, CDR2 SNEGSKA, per germline (reference sequence). The CDR3 loop spans 13 amino acids. CDR3 protein: CSAREKGHYGYTF. In nucleotides, the CDR3 is TGCAGTGCTAGAGAGAAGGGGCACTATGGCTACACCTTC.